These 29 T cell receptor beta chains came from one sample sequenced in a study of blood T cell repertoires in COVID-19. Using immunoSEQ multiplex PCR, the repertoire was profiled, and TCRdb retains in-frame clones only, with some absent. The data hold hundreds of thousands of clones, with 85% to 90% observed a single time. The sample consisted of peripheral blood. The receptors were gathered from a man aged 18 to 35 with COVID-19, enrolled during active disease.

The chain has TRBV6-1 and TRBJ1-4, with D unclear. Per the germline V gene, CDR1 is MNHNS and CDR2 is SASEGT. Between the trimmed V and J ends, which lost 3 bases and 7 bases, there was a span of 9 bases. This CDR3 is 13 amino acids long. The DNA for the CDR3 is TGTGCCAGCAGTGACACTAGGAGTGAAAAACTGTTTTTT. This gives the protein CASSDTRSEKLFF.

The chain combines TRBV29-1 with TRBJ2-2; no clear D. The V and J ends lost 3 bases and 6 bases respectively, with 5 bases between them. Germline loops: CDR1 SQVTM, CDR2 ANQGSEA. The CDR3 is 11 residues long. This CDR3 reads CSVEQAGELFF. The CDR3 nucleotides are TGCAGCGTTGAGCAGGCCGGGGAGCTGTTTTTT.

The rearrangement joins TRBV5-1 to TRBJ2-4; 9 bases agree with TRBD1. Germline loops: CDR1 SGHRS, CDR2 YFSETQ. This CDR3 spans 13 amino acids. Trimming took 4 bases from V and 7 from J; bases not matched to a gene: 3. CDR3 loop: CASSETGGNIQYF. The CDR3, as DNA: TGCGCCAGCAGCGAGACAGGGGGGAACATTCAGTACTTC. Full variable domain (remainder filled in from reference TRBV5-1 and TRBJ2-4): KAGVTQTPRYLIKTRGQQVTLSCSPISGHRSVSWYQQTPGQGLQFLFEYFSETQRNKGNFPGRFSGRQFSNSRSEMNVSTLELGDSALYLCASSETGGNIQYFGAGTRLSVL.

This clone was observed a single time. The V call is TRBV5-4, the J call TRBJ2-3, with TRBD1 identical over 9 bases. This CDR3 has 15 residues. Germline values: CDR1 SGHNT, CDR2 YYREEE (reference sequence). V was clipped by 5 bases and J by 6 bases; unmatched bases: 10. The CDR3 coding sequence is TGTGCCAGCAGTCGTACAGGGGGCTCCGAGGATACGCAGTATTTT. This sequence encodes CASSRTGGSEDTQYF.

This sequence joins TRBV5-8 and TRBJ1-5, with no clear D. V lost 5 bases, J lost 4 bases, and 4 bases lay in between. Germline V gene sequence: CDR1 SGHTS, CDR2 YDEGEE. This CDR3 is 11 amino acids long. CDR3 coding DNA: TGTGCCAGCAGTCAAAATCAGCCCCAGCATTTT. Its translation: CASSQNQPQHF. The variable domain in full, with the rest retrieved from reference TRBV5-8 and TRBJ1-5, is EAGVTQSPTHLIKTRGQQATLRCSPISGHTSVYWYQQALGLGLQFLLWYDEGEERNRGNFPPRFSGRQFPNYSSELNVNALELEDSALYLCASSQNQPQHFGDGTRLSIL.

The chain couples TRBV7-2 to TRBJ2-5; D is unresolved. Deletions cut 5 bases from V and 1 base from J, with 2 bases between. Germline CDR1 and CDR2: SGHTA and FQGNSA. The CDR3 has 11 residues. DNA of the CDR3: TGTGCCAGCAGCCGCCAAGAGACCCAGTACTTC. It specifies CASSRQETQYF.

The chain is built from TRBV7-8 and TRBJ2-3; D remains ambiguous. The germline V and J ends were trimmed by 7 bases and 2 bases, with 10 bases remaining between them. This CDR3 contains 13 residues. From germline, CDR1 is SGHVS and CDR2 FQNEAQ. The CDR3 DNA follows: TGTGCCAGCACGGTCTACCACACAGATACGCAGTATTTT. It is translated as CASTVYHTDTQYF.

This clone has only a few counts. This sequence joins TRBV2 and TRBJ1-5; D is unclear. Germline V gives CDR1 SNHLY, CDR2 FYNNEI. V lost 3 bases and J 5 bases, leaving 8 bases between the germline ends. The CDR3 consists of 13 residues. This CDR3 reads CASSEGTYQPQHF. The CDR3 bases are TGTGCCAGCAGTGAGGGCACATATCAGCCCCAGCATTTT.

The chain links TRBV19 to TRBJ2-1; 8 bases match TRBD2. CDR1 LNHDA and CDR2 SQIVND come from the germline V gene (reference sequence). Germline trimming cut 5 bases from V and 6 bases from J; bases unmatched to any gene: 21. This CDR3 region has 19 residues. CDR3 residues: CASSPNLITGTSRGNEQFF. The CDR3, as DNA: TGTGCCAGTAGTCCCAATCTTATTACCGGGACTAGTAGGGGCAATGAGCAGTTCTTC.

The rearrangement joins TRBV21-1 to TRBJ2-1; the D call TRBD2 from the table was never checked on the DNA. TRBV21-1 constitutes a pseudogene. The CDR3 length is 22 residues. The CDR3 nucleotides are TGTGCCAGCAGCAGTCCCGGCGCAGCCGGGACTAGCGGGCCCAGCTCCTACAATGAGCAGTTCTTC. Translating gives CASSSPGAAGTSGPSSYNEQFF.

V gene TRBV9 combines with J gene TRBJ2-7; possible D gene TRBD1, 5 bases. V lost 0 bases, J lost 2 bases, and 18 bases lay in between. The CDR3 has 17 residues. Germline V gene lookup returns CDR1 SGDLS and CDR2 YYNGEE. The CDR3 sequence: CASSVGGYRNPTYEQYF. CDR3 nucleotide sequence: TGTGCCAGCAGCGTAGGGGGTTACAGGAACCCCACCTACGAGCAGTACTTC.

This clone came up once. The chain joins TRBV30 to TRBJ1-6; D remains unclear. The CDR3 is 15 residues long. Germline V gene data show CDR1 as GTSNPN and CDR2 as SVGIG (reference sequence). V was trimmed by 3 bases and J by 7 bases, leaving 16 bases between them. CDR3 amino acids: CAWSHLGPRNSPLHF. CDR3 coding DNA: TGTGCCTGGAGCCACCTAGGCCCCAGAAATTCACCCCTCCACTTT.

In this sample, this clone turned up once. The chain joins TRBV3-1 (or the pseudogene TRBV3-2) to TRBJ2-5; 9 bases agree with TRBD2. CDR1 and CDR2 from the germline V gene are LGHDT and YNNKEL (reference sequence). The CDR3 consists of 15 residues. The V segment lost 5 bases and the J segment 4 bases; nucleotides outside the gene matches: 8. The CDR3 loop reads CASSDRASGVETQYF. DNA of the CDR3: TGTGCCAGCAGCGACCGGGCTAGCGGGGTAGAGACCCAGTACTTC.

V and J are TRBV29-1 and TRBJ1-2; TRBD1 matches 9 bases. The V and J ends lost 3 bases and 3 bases, in that order; junction bases with no gene match: 5. This CDR3 region has 14 residues. Per the germline V gene, CDR1 is SQVTM and CDR2 is ANQGSEA. The CDR3, as DNA: TGCAGCGTTGATCTTACAGGGGGCTACTATGGCTACACCTTC. Protein product: CSVDLTGGYYGYTF.

This rearrangement joins TRBV5-4 to TRBJ2-3; tentatively, D is TRBD1 (8 bases). Looked up from germline, CDR1 is SGHNT and CDR2 is YYREEE (reference sequence). The germline V and J ends were trimmed by 4 bases and 6 bases, with 18 bases remaining between them. This CDR3 region has 15 residues. The CDR3 spells CASSPPGGGGDTQYF. The DNA for the CDR3 is TGTGCCAGCAGCCCCCCAGGGGGCGGGGGTGATACGCAGTATTTT.

The rearrangement joins TRBV9 to TRBJ2-3; D is possibly TRBD2 (6 bases). In germline, CDR1 is SGDLS, CDR2 YYNGEE. Trimming removed 0 bases at V and 2 bases at J, with 13 bases between. There are 16 residues in the CDR3. CDR3 bases: TGTGCCAGCAGCGTAGGCGGAGGGGTTAACACAGATACGCAGTATTTT. Amino acids: CASSVGGGVNTDTQYF.

V gene TRBV6-2 or TRBV6-3 combines with J gene TRBJ2-7; 7 positions agree with TRBD1. The CDR3 sequence is 15 residues long. CDR1 is MNHEY, CDR2 SVGEGT, per germline. V lost 2 bases, J lost 2 bases, and 6 bases stayed unmatched. In nucleotides, the CDR3 is TGTGCCAGCAGTTACGATAACAGGGGAACCTACGAGCAGTACTTC. Its translation: CASSYDNRGTYEQYF.

The V and J genes are TRBV5-4 and TRBJ2-2; no reliable D call. V dropped 5 bases and J dropped 1 base, with 12 bases sitting between them. Germline-derived CDR1 and CDR2 are SGHNT and YYREEE (reference sequence). The CDR3 length is 15 residues. CDR3 sequence reads: CASSSGQKNTGELFF. CDR3 sequence (DNA): TGTGCCAGCAGTTCTGGGCAGAAGAACACCGGGGAGCTGTTTTTT. The whole variable domain, remainder taken from reference TRBV5-4 and TRBJ2-2, is ETGVTQSPTHLIKTRGQQVTLRCSSQSGHNTVSWYQQALGQGPQFIFQYYREEENGRGNFPPRFSGLQFPNYSSELNVNALELDDSALYLCASSSGQKNTGELFFGEGSRLTVL.

The genes are TRBV5-1 and TRBJ1-6, with TRBD1 as a possible D gene (6 bases). The V gene's germline CDR1 is SGHRS and CDR2 YFSETQ. This CDR3 comprises 14 residues. With 4 bases removed from V and 10 bases from J, the gap between germline ends came to 15 bases. This CDR3 is CASSVTGQGSPLHF. CDR3 nucleotide sequence: TGCGCCAGCAGCGTCACAGGGCAGGGATCACCCCTCCACTTT.

With respect to this clone: The sample has other DNA sequences that encode this CDR3 too. CDR3 protein: CASSEALAGADTQYF. CDR3 bases: TGTGCCAGCAGTGAAGCACTAGCGGGAGCAGATACGCAGTATTTT. The chain couples TRBV6-1 to TRBJ2-3, with 11 bases lining up with TRBD2. Germline V gives CDR1 MNHNS, CDR2 SASEGT. This CDR3 is built from 15 residues. The ends lost 0 bases at V and 4 bases at J; junction bases unmatched: 0.

The chain joins TRBV29-1 to TRBJ1-1; D gene uncertain. V was trimmed by 4 bases and J by 1 base, leaving 13 bases between them. CDR1 SQVTM and CDR2 ANQGSEA come from the germline V gene. The CDR3 is 14 amino acids. As DNA, the CDR3 is TGCAGCGTTGTGCCCCTCCCGGGGAACACTGAAGCTTTCTTT. Its translation: CSVVPLPGNTEAFF.

The chain recombines TRBV27 with TRBJ2-3, with 7 bases identical to TRBD2. In germline, CDR1 is MNHEY, CDR2 SMNVEV (reference sequence). V shed 5 bases and J 0 bases; nucleotides not matched to a gene: 5. The CDR3 spans 15 residues. CDR3 sequence (DNA): TGTGCCAGCAGTCCCCTGGGGGGGAGCACAGATACGCAGTATTTT. Protein sequence: CASSPLGGSTDTQYF.

This clone was detected once. The rearrangement links TRBV18 to TRBJ2-7; D may be TRBD1 (6 bases). CDR1 KGHSH and CDR2 LQKENI come from the germline V gene. Trimming removed 3 bases at V and 0 bases at J, with 15 bases between. CDR3 length: 16 amino acids. The CDR3 loop is CASSPGAGSSSYEQYF. CDR3 DNA: TGTGCCAGCTCACCGGGGGCAGGGAGTAGCTCCTACGAGCAGTACTTC.

The chain combines TRBV11-3 with TRBJ2-2; 8 positions agree with TRBD1. Germline V gene lookup returns CDR1 SGHNT and CDR2 YENEEA. V was clipped by 5 bases and J by 5 bases; unmatched bases: 7. CDR3 length equals 15 residues. Here the CDR3 reads CASSIRGLRTGELFF. DNA for the CDR3: TGTGCCAGCAGCATCAGGGGGCTAAGGACCGGGGAGCTGTTTTTT.

The CDR3 DNA reads as TGTGCCAGCAGCTTAGTGGGGACAGGGAGCAATGAGCAGTTCTTC. Translating it yields CASSLVGTGSNEQFF. This sequence joins TRBV11-3 and TRBJ2-1, with 9 bases matching TRBD1. Trimming cost V 1 base and J 6 bases; bases outside gene matches: 4. The germline gives CDR1 SGHNT, CDR2 YENEEA. This CDR3 spans 15 amino acids.

This clone has just a few counts. The chain has TRBV7-9 and TRBJ1-1; perhaps TRBD1 as D (5 bases). The CDR3 spans 13 residues. From germline, CDR1 is SEHNR and CDR2 FQNEAQ (reference sequence). Trimming cost V 2 bases and J 7 bases, with 11 bases left between them. For the CDR3, the DNA is TGTGCCAGCAGCTTACCGACAGACCTTGAAGCTTTCTTT. This codes for CASSLPTDLEAFF. The variable domain in full, with the rest retrieved from reference TRBV7-9 and TRBJ1-1, is DTGVSQNPRHKITKRGQNVTFRCDPISEHNRLYWYRQTLGQGPEFLTYFQNEAQLEKSRLLSDRFSAERPKGSFSTLEIQRTEQGDSAMYLCASSLPTDLEAFFGQGTRLTVV.

This chain uses TRBV6-1 with TRBJ1-5; the D is unclear. V lost 2 bases and J lost 0, with 11 bases in between. The CDR3 spans 16 residues. Germline V gene data show CDR1 as MNHNS and CDR2 as SASEGT. In DNA, the CDR3 is TGTGCCAGCAGTGAAAGGTTACAGTTTAGCAATCAGCCCCAGCATTTT. This gives the protein CASSERLQFSNQPQHF.

The rearrangement links TRBV19 to TRBJ1-5; D possibly corresponds to TRBD1 (5 bases). The CDR3 is 14 residues long. Trimming left V 3 bases short and J 4 bases short, with 10 bases between. Germline V gene sequence: CDR1 LNHDA, CDR2 SQIVND (reference sequence). This CDR3 is CASSILGGNQPQHF. CDR3 in DNA: TGTGCCAGTAGTATCTTGGGGGGGAATCAGCCCCAGCATTTT.

This clone was seen more than once but under ten times. V and J are TRBV24-1 and TRBJ2-1; possible D gene TRBD1, 6 bases. From germline, CDR1 is KGHDR and CDR2 SFDVKD. The CDR3 contains 15 residues. V shed 2 bases and J shed 6 bases, with 13 bases lying between them. The CDR3 sequence: CATSDSRTVSNEQFF. CDR3 coding DNA: TGTGCCACCAGTGATTCCCGGACAGTATCCAATGAGCAGTTCTTC.